This TCR beta chain was retrieved from a study of T cell responses to AZD1222 COVID-19 vaccine. The study's findings and limits: Clonal diversity was possibly underestimated, and white British individuals and females predominated among donors. Vaccination with two AZD1222 doses was followed by a rise in Spike-specific TCR breadth and depth.

Profiled with immunoSEQ multiplex PCR; TCRdb holds only in-frame clones, not every one. The sample consists of around 140,000 clones, 75% to 95% of them appearing once. In regard to this clone: The antigen is undetermined.

Germline assignment: CDR1 SGHTA and CDR2 FQGNSA. V dropped 5 bases and J dropped 4; count of bases not matched to a gene: 4. This CDR3 spans 14 amino acids. The source material was peripheral blood, sampled on day 0 of AZD1222 vaccination. The V and J genes are TRBV7-2 and TRBJ2-2, with 7 bases lining up with TRBD1. The TCR originated in an adult in good health. Written as DNA, the CDR3 is TGTGCCAGCAGCCCACAGGGGAGCACCGGGGAGCTGTTTTTT. It codes for CASSPQGSTGELFF.